The clone carrying this T cell receptor beta chain was detected only a few times. As yet, its antigen is unknown. TCR beta CDR3 regions were amplified from RNA. First-round RT-PCR with HTBI primers amplified the TCR CDR3 region. MiXCR, applied by TCRdb to the multiplex PCR reads, yields one record per CDR3 protein. Among about 740,000 distinct CDR3 sequences, 14% were seen once, and the ten largest hold about 9.4%. Diagnoses were made from clinical symptoms, serum measures (thyroxine and TRAb), thyroid ultrasound and orbital computed tomography. Trimming took 4 bases from V and 5 from J, leaving 14 bases between them. CDR3 length equals 14 residues. Germline V gene lookup returns CDR1 GTSNPN and CDR2 SVGIG (reference sequence). This entry belongs to a study of T cells in Graves' hyperthyroidism and ophthalmopathy. Study results and caveats: Ophthalmopathy and stable hyperthyroidism were told apart by a 13 V-J model.

The sequence was collected from a young woman with Graves' hyperthyroidism. V and J are TRBV30 and TRBJ1-4; D is ambiguous. Sequenced material: blood. Here the CDR3 DNA reads TGTGCCTGGACCCGGGATGTTGCAAATGAAAAACTGTTTTTT. It is translated as CAWTRDVANEKLFF.